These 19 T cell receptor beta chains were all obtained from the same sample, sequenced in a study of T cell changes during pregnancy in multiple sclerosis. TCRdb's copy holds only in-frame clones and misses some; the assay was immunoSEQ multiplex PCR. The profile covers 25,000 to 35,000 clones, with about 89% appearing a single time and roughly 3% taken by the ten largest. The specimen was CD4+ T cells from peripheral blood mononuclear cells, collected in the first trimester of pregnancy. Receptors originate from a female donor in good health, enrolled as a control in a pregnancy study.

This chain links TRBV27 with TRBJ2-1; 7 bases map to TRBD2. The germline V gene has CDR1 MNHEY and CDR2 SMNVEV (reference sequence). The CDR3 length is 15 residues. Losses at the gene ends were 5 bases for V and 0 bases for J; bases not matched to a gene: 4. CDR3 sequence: CASSPTSASYNEQFF. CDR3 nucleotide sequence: TGTGCCAGCAGTCCAACTAGCGCCTCCTACAATGAGCAGTTCTTC.

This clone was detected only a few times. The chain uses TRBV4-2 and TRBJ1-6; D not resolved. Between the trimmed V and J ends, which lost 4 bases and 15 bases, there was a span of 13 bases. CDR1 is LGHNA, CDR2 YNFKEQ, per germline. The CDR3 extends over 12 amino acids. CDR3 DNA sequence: TGTGCCAGCAGCCCCCTTGGCGAGGACCTCCACTTT. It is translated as CASSPLGEDLHF.

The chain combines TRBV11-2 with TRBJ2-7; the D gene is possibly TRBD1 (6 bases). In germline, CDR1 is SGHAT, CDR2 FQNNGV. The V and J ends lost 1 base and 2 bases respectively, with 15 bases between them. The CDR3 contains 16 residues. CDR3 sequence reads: CASSLGQDSTTYEQYF. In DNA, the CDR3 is TGTGCCAGCAGCTTAGGACAGGACAGTACAACCTACGAGCAGTACTTC.

The CDR3 DNA sequence: TGTGCCAGCAGCTTGTATCTCCAGGGGGCTGAAAAACTGTTTTTT. It yields the protein CASSLYLQGAEKLFF. V is TRBV5-5 and J is TRBJ1-4; 8 nucleotides line up with TRBD1. The CDR3 runs 15 residues. V shed 1 base and J 7 bases; nucleotides not matched to a gene: 6. Germline loops: CDR1 SGHKS, CDR2 YYEKEE (reference sequence).

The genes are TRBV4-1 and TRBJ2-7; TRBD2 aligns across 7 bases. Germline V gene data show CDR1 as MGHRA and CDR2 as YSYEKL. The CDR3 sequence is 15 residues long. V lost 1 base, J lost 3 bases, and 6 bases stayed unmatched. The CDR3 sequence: CASSQARTRLYEQYF. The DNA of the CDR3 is TGCGCCAGCAGCCAAGCACGGACTAGACTCTACGAGCAGTACTTC.

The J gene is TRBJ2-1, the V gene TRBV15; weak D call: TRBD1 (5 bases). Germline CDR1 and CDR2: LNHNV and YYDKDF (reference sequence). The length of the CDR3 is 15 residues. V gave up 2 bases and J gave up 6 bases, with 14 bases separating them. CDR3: CATSRYNYGANEQFF. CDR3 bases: TGTGCCACCAGCAGATATAACTATGGGGCCAATGAGCAGTTCTTC.

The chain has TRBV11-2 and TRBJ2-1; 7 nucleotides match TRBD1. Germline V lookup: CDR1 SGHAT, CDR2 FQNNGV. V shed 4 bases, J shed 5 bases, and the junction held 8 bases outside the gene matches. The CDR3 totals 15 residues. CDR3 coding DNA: TGTGCCAGCAGCTCCATACAGGGGCAACACAATGAGCAGTTCTTC. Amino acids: CASSSIQGQHNEQFF. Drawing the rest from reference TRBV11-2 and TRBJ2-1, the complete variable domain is EAGVAQSPRYKIIEKRQSVAFWCNPISGHATLYWYQQILGQGPKLLIQFQNNGVVDDSQLPKDRFSAERLKGVDSTLKIQPAKLEDSAVYLCASSSIQGQHNEQFFGPGTRLTVL.

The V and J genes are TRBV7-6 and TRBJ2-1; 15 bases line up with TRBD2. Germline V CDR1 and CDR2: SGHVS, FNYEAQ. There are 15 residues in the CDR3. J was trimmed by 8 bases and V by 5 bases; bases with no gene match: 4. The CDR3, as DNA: TGTGCCAGCAGCCTGGGACTAGCGGGGGGAGATGAGCAGTTCTTC. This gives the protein CASSLGLAGGDEQFF.

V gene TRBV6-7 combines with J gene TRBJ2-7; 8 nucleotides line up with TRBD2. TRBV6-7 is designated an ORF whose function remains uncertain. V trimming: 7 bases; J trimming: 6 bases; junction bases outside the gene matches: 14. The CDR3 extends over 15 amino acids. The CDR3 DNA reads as TGTGCCAGCACCGCACGGCGGGGGGCCCCCCGCGAGCAGTACTTC. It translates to CASTARRGAPREQYF.

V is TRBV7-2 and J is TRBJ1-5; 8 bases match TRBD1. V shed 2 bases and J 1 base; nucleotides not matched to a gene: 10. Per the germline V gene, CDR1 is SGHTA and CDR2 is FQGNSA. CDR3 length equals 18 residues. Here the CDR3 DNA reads TGTGCCAGCAGCTTAATAAGTGCTGGACAGGGAAGCAATCAGCCCCAGCATTTT. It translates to CASSLISAGQGSNQPQHF.

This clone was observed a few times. The CDR3 reads CASQGASRFYEQYF. In DNA form, the CDR3 reads TGTGCCAGCCAGGGGGCCAGCCGATTCTACGAGCAGTACTTC. The rearrangement links TRBV28 to TRBJ2-7; 8 bases align to TRBD1. V shed 8 bases and J 3 bases; nucleotides not matched to a gene: 9. Germline CDR1 is MDHEN and CDR2 is SYDVKM. This CDR3 comprises 14 residues.

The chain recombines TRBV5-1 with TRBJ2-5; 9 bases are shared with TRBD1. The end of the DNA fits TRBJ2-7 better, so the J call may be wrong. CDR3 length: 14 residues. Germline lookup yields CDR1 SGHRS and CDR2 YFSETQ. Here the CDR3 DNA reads TGCGCCAGCAGCTGGGGGACAGGGAGGAACGAGCAGTACTTC. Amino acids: CASSWGTGRNEQYF.

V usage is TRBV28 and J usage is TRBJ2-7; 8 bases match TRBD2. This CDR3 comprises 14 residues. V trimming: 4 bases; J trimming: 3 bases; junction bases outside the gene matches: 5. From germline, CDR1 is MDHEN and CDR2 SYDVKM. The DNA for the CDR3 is TGTGCCAGCAGTTCTCCGGGAGGGAGCTACGAGCAGTACTTC. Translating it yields CASSSPGGSYEQYF.

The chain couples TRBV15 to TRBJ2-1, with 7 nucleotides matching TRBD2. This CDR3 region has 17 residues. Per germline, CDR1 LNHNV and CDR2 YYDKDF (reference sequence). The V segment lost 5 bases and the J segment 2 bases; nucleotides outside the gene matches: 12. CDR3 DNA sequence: TGTGCCACCAGCGGGCGAGGGGAGCGGGGTGCCTACAATGAGCAGTTCTTC. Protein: CATSGRGERGAYNEQFF.

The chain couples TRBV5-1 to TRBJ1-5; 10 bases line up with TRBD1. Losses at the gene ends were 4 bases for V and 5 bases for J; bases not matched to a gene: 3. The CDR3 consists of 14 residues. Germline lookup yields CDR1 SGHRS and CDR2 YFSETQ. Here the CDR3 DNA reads TGCGCCAGCAGCCGGACAGGGGGGGATCAGCCCCAGCATTTT. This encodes CASSRTGGDQPQHF.

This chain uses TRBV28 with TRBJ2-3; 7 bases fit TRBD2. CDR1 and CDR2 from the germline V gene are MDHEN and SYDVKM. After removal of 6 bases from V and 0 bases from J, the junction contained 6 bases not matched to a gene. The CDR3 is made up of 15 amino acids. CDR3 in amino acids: CASRTGGSSTDTQYF. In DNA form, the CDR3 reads TGTGCCAGCAGGACGGGGGGTTCAAGCACAGATACGCAGTATTTT. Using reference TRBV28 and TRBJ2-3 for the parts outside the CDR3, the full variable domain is DVKVTQSSRYLVKRTGEKVFLECVQDMDHENMFWYRQDPGLGLRLIYFSYDVKMKEKGDIPEGYSVSREKKERFSLILESASTNQTSMYLCASRTGGSSTDTQYFGPGTRLTVL.

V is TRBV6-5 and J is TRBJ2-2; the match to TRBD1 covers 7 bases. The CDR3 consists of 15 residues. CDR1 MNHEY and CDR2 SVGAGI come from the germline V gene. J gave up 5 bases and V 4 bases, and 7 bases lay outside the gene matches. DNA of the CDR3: TGTGCCAGCAGTTCCAAGTACAGGGGTACCGGGGAGCTGTTTTTT. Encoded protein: CASSSKYRGTGELFF.

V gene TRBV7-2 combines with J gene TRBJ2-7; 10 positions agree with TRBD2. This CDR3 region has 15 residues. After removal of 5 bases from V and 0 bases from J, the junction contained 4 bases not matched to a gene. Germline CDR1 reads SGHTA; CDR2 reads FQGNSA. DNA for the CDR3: TGTGCCAGCAGCCGATCTAGCGGGAGCTCCTACGAGCAGTACTTC. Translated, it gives CASSRSSGSSYEQYF. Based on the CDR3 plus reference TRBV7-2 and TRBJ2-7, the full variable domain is GAGVSQSPSNKVTEKGKDVELRCDPISGHTALYWYRQSLGQGLEFLIYFQGNSAPDKSGLPSDRFSAERTGGSVSTLTIQRTQQEDSAVYLCASSRSSGSSYEQYFGPGTRLTVT.

CDR3 sequence reads: CASSDTVETQYF. The CDR3 DNA sequence: TGTGCCAGCAGCGACACAGTAGAGACCCAGTACTTC. This chain connects TRBV7-9 to TRBJ2-5; D gene ambiguous. Trimming removed 5 bases at V and 4 bases at J, with 8 bases between. CDR1 is SEHNR and CDR2 is FQNEAQ in the germline V gene (reference sequence). This CDR3 is 12 amino acids long.